The clone carrying this T cell receptor (beta chain) was found once. Its cognate antigen is unknown. V shed 4 bases, J shed 3 bases, and the junction held 4 bases outside the gene matches. The CDR3 has 14 amino acids. The germline CDR1 and CDR2 sequences are MDHEN and SYDVKM. Generated by immunoSEQ multiplex PCR, the TCRdb table keeps only in-frame clones and is missing some. The sample yields about 180,000 clones, 85% seen once. The sample belongs to a study of cytomegalovirus exposure and HLA in healthy donors. Study results and caveats: First-cohort TCR clusters were later found to tend to co-occur in the 130 or so validation repertoires. For cytomegalovirus status, the classifier reportedly gave diagnoses with high specificity and sensitivity.

J is TRBJ2-7 and V is TRBV28; 9 bases match TRBD1. The sample comprised PBMCs. The receptor comes from a man aged 18 to 29 in good health and CMV-seropositive. The CDR3 sequence is CASSSGQGIYEQYF. CDR3 DNA sequence: TGTGCCAGCAGTTCGGGACAGGGTATCTACGAGCAGTACTTC. Variable domain in full (rest from reference TRBV28 and TRBJ2-7): DVKVTQSSRYLVKRTGEKVFLECVQDMDHENMFWYRQDPGLGLRLIYFSYDVKMKEKGDIPEGYSVSREKKERFSLILESASTNQTSMYLCASSSGQGIYEQYFGPGTRLTVT.